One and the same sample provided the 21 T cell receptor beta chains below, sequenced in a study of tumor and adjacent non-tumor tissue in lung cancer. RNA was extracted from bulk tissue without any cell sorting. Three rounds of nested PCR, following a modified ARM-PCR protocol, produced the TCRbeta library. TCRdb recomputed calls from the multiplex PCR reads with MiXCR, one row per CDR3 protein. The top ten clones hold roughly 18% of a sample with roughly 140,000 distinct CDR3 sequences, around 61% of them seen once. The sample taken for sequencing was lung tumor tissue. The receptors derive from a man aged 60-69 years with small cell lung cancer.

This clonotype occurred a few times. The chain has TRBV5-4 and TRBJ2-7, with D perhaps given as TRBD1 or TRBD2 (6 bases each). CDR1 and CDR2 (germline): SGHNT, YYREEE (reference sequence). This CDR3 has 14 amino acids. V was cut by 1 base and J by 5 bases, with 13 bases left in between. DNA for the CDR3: TGTGCCAGCAGCTTGTGGGGGCGGGGTAACGAGCAGTACTTC. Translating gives CASSLWGRGNEQYF. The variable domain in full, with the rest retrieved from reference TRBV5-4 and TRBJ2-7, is ETGVTQSPTHLIKTRGQQVTLRCSSQSGHNTVSWYQQALGQGPQFIFQYYREEENGRGNFPPRFSGLQFPNYSSELNVNALELDDSALYLCASSLWGRGNEQYFGPGTRLTVT.

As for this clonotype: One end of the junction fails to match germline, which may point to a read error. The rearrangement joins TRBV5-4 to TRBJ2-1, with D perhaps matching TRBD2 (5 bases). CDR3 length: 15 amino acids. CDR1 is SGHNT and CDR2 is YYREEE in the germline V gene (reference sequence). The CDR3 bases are TGTGCCAGCAGCTCTAGTGGGAGAGCAGACAATGAGCAGTTCTTT. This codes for CASSSSGRADNEQFF.

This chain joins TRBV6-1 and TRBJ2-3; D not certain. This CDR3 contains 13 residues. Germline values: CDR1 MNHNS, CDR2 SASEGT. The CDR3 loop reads CDIQDGTPDTQYF. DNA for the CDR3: TGTGACATCCAGGACGGAACCCCAGATACGCAGTATTTT.

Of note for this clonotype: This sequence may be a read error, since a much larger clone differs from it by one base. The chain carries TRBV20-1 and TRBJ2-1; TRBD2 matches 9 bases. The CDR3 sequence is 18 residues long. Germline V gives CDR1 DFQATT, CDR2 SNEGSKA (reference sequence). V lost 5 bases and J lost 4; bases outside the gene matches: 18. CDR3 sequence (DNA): TGCAGTGCTGCTTCCCCCCCCCAGCGGACTAGCGATTACAATGAGCAGTTCTTC. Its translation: CSAASPPQRTSDYNEQFF.

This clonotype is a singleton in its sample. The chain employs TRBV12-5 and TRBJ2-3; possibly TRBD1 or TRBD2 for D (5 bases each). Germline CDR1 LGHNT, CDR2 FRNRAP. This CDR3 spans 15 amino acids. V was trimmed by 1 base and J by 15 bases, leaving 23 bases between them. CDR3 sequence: CASGLGDPPTGTIYF. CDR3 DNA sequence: TGTGCTAGTGGTTTGGGGGACCCCCCCACAGGTACAATTTATTTT.

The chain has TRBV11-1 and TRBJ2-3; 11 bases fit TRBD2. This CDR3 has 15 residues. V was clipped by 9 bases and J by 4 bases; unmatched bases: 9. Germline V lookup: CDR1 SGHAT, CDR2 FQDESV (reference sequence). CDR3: CARSTSGSRADTQYF. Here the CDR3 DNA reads TGTGCCAGAAGCACTAGCGGGAGTCGCGCAGATACGCAGTATTTT.

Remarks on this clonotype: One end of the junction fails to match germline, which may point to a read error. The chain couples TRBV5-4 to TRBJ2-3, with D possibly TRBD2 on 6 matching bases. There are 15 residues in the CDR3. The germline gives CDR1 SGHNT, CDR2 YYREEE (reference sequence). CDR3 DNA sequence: TGTGCCAGCAACTTCAGTAGCGGAAACACAGATGCGCAGTATTTT. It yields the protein CASNFSSGNTDAQYF.

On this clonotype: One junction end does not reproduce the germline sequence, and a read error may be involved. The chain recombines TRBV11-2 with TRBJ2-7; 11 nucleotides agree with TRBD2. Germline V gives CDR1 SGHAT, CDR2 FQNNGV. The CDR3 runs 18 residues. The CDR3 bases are TGTGCAAGCAGCTTAGAGGGCCCTGCTAGCGGGAGGACCCCTGAGCAGTGCTTC. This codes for CASSLEGPASGRTPEQCF.

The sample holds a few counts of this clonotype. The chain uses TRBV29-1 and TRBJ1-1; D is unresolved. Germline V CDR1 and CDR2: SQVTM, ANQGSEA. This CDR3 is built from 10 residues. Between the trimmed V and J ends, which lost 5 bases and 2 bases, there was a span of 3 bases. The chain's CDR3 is CSVSNTEAFF. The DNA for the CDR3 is TGCAGCGTTTCAAACACTGAAGCTTTCTTT.

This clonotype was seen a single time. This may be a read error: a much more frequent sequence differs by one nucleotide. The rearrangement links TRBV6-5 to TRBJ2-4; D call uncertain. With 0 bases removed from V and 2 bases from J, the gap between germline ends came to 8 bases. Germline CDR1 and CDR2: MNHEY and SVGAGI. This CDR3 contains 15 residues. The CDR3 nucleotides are TGTGCCAGCAGTTACTCGATGGGCACCAAAAACATTCAGTACTTC. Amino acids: CASSYSMGTKNIQYF.

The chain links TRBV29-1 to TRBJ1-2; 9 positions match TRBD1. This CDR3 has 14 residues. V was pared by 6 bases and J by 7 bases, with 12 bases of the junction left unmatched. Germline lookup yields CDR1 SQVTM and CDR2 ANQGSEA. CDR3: CSVTDRGQESGYTF. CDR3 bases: TGCAGCGTAACGGACAGGGGACAAGAATCTGGCTACACCTTC.

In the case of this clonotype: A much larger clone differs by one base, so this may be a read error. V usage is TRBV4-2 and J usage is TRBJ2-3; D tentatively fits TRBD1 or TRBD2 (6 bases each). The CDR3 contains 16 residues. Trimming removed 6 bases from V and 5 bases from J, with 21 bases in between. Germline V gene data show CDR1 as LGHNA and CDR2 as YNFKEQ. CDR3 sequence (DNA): TGTGCCAGCAGTCGTCGAGGGGGGCCGGGAATAGATACGCAGTATTTT. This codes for CASSRRGGPGIDTQYF.

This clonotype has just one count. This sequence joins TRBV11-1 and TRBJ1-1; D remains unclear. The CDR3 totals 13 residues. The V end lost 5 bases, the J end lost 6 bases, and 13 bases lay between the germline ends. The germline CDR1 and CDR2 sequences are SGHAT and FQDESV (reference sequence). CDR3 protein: CASSVTLRAEAFF. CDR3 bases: TGTGCCAGCAGCGTTACCTTAAGGGCTGAAGCTTTCTTT. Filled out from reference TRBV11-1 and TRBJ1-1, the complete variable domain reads EAEVAQSPRYKITEKSQAVAFWCDPISGHATLYWYRQILGQGPELLVQFQDESVVDDSQLPKDRFSAERLKGVDSTLKIQPAELGDSAMYLCASSVTLRAEAFFGQGTRLTVV.

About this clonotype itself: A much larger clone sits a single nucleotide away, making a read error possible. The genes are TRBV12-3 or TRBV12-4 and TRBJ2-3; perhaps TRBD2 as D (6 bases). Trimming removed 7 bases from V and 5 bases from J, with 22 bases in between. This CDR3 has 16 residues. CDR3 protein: CASNLFSVGGEDTQYF. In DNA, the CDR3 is TGTGCCAGCAATCTGTTTTCGGTTGGAGGGGAAGATACGCAGTATTTT.

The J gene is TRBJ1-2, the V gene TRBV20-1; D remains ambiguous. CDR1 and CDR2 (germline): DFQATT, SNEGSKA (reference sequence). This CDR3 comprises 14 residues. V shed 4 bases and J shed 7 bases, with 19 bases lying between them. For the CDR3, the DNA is TGCAGTGCTATACAGTACAGTGGATTGTCTGGCTACACCTTC. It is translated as CSAIQYSGLSGYTF.

DNA for the CDR3: TGCAGTGTTAGGGACACCCCAGCGGGATCAGATACGCAGTATTTT. Amino acid sequence: CSVRDTPAGSDTQYF. The chain joins TRBV20-1 to TRBJ2-3, with TRBD2 as a possible D gene (7 bases). Trimming left V 7 bases short and J 4 bases short, with 21 bases between. Per germline, CDR1 DFQATT and CDR2 SNEGSKA (reference sequence). The CDR3 covers 15 residues.

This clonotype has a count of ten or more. This CDR3 is CASSYPDRNYGYTF. The CDR3 nucleotides read TGTGCCAGCAGTTACCCGGACAGGAACTATGGCTACACCTTC. The chain recombines TRBV6-6 with TRBJ1-2; 7 bases agree with TRBD1. Per the germline V gene, CDR1 is MNHNY and CDR2 is SVGAGI (reference sequence). The CDR3 totals 14 residues. Germline trimming cut 2 bases from V and 2 bases from J; bases unmatched to any gene: 2.

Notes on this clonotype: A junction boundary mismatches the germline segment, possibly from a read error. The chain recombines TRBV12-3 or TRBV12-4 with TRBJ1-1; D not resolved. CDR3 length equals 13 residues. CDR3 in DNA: TGTGCCAACAGTTTTACATGGAACACTGAAGCTTTCTTT. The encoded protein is CANSFTWNTEAFF.

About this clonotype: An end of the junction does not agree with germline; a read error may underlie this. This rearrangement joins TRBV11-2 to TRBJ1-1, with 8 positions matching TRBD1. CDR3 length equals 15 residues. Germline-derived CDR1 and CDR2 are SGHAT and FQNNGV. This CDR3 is CAGSPQTGADTEAFF. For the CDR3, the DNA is TGTGCCGGCAGCCCCCAGACAGGGGCTGACACTGAGGCTTTCTTT.

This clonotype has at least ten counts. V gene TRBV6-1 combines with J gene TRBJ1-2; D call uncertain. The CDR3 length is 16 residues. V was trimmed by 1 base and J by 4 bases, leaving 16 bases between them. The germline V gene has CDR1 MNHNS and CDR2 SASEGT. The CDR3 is CASSEDPGGFPYGYTF. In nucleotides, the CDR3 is TGTGCCAGCAGTGAAGACCCAGGAGGCTTTCCCTATGGCTACACCTTC.

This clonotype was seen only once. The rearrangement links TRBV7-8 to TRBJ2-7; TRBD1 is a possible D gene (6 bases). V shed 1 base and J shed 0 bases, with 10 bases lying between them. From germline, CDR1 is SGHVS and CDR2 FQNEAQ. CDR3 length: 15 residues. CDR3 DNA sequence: TGTGCCAGCAGCTTAGATCGGACAGTCTCCTACGAGCAGTACTTC. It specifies CASSLDRTVSYEQYF.